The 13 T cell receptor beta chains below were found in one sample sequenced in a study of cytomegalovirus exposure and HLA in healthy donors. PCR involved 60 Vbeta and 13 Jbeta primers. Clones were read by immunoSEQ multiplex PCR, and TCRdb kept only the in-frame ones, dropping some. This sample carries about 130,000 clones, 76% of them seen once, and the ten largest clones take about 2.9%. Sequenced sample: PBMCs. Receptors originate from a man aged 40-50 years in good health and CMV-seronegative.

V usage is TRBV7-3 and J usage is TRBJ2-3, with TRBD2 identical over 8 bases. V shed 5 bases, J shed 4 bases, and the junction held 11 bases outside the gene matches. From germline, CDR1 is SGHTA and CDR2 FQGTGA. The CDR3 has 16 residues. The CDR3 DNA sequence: TGTGCCAGCAGCCCAACCATGACTAGCGAGCCAGATACGCAGTATTTT. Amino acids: CASSPTMTSEPDTQYF. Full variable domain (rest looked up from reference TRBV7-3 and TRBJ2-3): GAGVSQTPSNKVTEKGKYVELRCDPISGHTALYWYRQSLGQGPEFLIYFQGTGAADDSGLPNDRFFAVRPEGSVSTLKIQRTERGDSAVYLCASSPTMTSEPDTQYFGPGTRLTVL.

CDR3 sequence (DNA): TGTGCCAGCAGCGCCGGAGAGGGATGGAAGACCCAGTACTTC. It codes for CASSAGEGWKTQYF. J is TRBJ2-5 and V is TRBV9; possible D gene TRBD2, 5 bases. The V end lost 3 bases, the J end lost 6 bases, and 15 bases lay between the germline ends. Germline values: CDR1 SGDLS, CDR2 YYNGEE. This CDR3 spans 14 amino acids. The full variable domain, its missing parts supplied by reference TRBV9 and TRBJ2-5, is DSGVTQTPKHLITATGQRVTLRCSPRSGDLSVYWYQQSLDQGLQFLIQYYNGEERAKGNILERFSAQQFPDLHSELNLSSLELGDSALYFCASSAGEGWKTQYFGPGTRLLVL.

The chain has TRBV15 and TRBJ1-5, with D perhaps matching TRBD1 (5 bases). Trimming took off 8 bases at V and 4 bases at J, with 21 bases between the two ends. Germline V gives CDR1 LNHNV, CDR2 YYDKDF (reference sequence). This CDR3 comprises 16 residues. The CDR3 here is CATRHGGLLRNQPQHF. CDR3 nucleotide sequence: TGTGCCACCCGGCACGGGGGTCTCCTAAGGAATCAGCCCCAGCATTTT. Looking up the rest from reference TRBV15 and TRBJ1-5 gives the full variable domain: DAMVIQNPRYQVTQFGKPVTLSCSQTLNHNVMYWYQQKSSQAPKLLFHYYDKDFNNEADTPDNFQSRRPNTSFCFLDIRSPGLGDTAMYLCATRHGGLLRNQPQHFGDGTRLSIL.

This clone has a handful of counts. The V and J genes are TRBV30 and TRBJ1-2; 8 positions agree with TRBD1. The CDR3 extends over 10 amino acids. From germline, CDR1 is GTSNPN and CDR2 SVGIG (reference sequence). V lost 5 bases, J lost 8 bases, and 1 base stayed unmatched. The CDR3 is CAWGTGGYTF. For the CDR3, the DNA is TGTGCCTGGGGGACAGGAGGCTACACCTTC.

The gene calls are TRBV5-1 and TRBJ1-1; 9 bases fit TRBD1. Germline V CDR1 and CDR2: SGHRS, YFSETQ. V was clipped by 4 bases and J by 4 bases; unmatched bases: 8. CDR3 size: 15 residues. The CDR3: CASSPATGGTTEAFF. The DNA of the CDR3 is TGCGCCAGCAGCCCGGCGACAGGGGGAACCACTGAAGCTTTCTTT.

This CDR3 is CASSFSRDSSSYEQYF. CDR3 DNA sequence: TGTGCCAGCAGTTTTTCTCGGGACAGCAGCTCCTACGAGCAGTACTTC. This chain connects TRBV27 to TRBJ2-7; 7 bases line up with TRBD1. Germline loops: CDR1 MNHEY, CDR2 SMNVEV (reference sequence). J gave up 0 bases and V 3 bases, and 8 bases lay outside the gene matches. The CDR3 length is 16 residues.

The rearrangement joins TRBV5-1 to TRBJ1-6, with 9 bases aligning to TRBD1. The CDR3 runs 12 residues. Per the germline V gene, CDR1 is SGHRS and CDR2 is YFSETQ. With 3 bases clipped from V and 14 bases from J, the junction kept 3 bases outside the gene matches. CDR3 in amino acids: CASSSGQGSLHF. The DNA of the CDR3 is TGCGCCAGCAGCTCCGGACAGGGGTCCCTCCACTTT.

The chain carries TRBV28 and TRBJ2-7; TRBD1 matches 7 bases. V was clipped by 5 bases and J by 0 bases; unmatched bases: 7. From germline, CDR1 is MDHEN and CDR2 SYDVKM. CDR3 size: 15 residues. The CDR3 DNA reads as TGTGCCAGCAGTATCCAGACAGGGTCCTCCTACGAGCAGTACTTC. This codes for CASSIQTGSSYEQYF.

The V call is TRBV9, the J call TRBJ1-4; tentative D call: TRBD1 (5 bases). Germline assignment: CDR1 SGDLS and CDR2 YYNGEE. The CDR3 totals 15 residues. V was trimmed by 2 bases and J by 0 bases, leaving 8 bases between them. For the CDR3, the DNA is TGTGCCAGCAGCGTTCAGGGTTCAACTAATGAAAAACTGTTTTTT. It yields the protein CASSVQGSTNEKLFF.

This CDR3 is CASSIYRGESYEQYF. Here the CDR3 DNA reads TGTGCCAGTAGTATATACAGGGGTGAATCCTACGAGCAGTACTTC. V is TRBV19 and J is TRBJ2-7; 7 bases match TRBD1. V was clipped by 2 bases and J by 1 base; unmatched bases: 5. The CDR3 runs to 15 residues. The germline V gene has CDR1 LNHDA and CDR2 SQIVND (reference sequence).

The CDR3 DNA reads TGTGCCAGCAGTTTTAGCGGGGGGGTAAAAGAGACCCAGTACTTC. It encodes CASSFSGGVKETQYF. The chain joins TRBV6-5 to TRBJ2-5, with 11 bases lining up with TRBD2. V trimming: 4 bases; J trimming: 3 bases; junction bases outside the gene matches: 4. Germline V CDR1 and CDR2: MNHEY, SVGAGI. CDR3 size: 15 residues.

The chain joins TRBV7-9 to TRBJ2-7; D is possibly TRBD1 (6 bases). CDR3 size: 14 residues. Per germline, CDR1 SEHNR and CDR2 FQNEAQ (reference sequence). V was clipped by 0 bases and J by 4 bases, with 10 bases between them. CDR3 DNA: TGTGCCAGCAGCTTAGCGTTACAGGGATACGAGCAGTACTTC. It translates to CASSLALQGYEQYF.

CDR3 in DNA: TGTGCCAGCGCGCCCGGGACAGGGACTGGAAACACCATATATTTT. The encoded protein is CASAPGTGTGNTIYF. The V and J genes are TRBV7-6 and TRBJ1-3, with 9 bases fitting TRBD1. The J segment lost 2 bases and the V segment lost 8 bases, leaving 7 bases of the junction unmatched. Per germline, CDR1 SGHVS and CDR2 FNYEAQ. The CDR3 runs to 15 residues.